This record looks at one T cell receptor (beta chain) sequence and its context. Antigen: not known. A much larger clone differs by one base, so this may be a read error. The CDR3 loop spans 16 amino acids. Germline assignment: CDR1 DFQATT and CDR2 SNEGSKA (reference sequence). Trimming took off 0 bases at V and 2 bases at J, with 16 bases between the two ends. These data originate in a study of human T cells and chemical hapten exposure. Study-wide background: Patients, a majority of them female, were diagnosed with alopecia areata, totalis or universalis. Broader study findings: The immune response of these alopecia patients might not match healthy individuals'.

The time point denotes: pre-sensitization, week 0. Treatment meaning: therapeutic diphenylcyclopropenone sensitization with weekly scalp DPC. Each patch test followed a blood draw. From the RACE reads, TCRdb called clonotypes with MiXCR, one entry per CDR3 protein. The table lists roughly 100,000 distinct CDR3 sequences, roughly 10% of them singletons. J is TRBJ1-2 and V is TRBV20-1, with TRBD1 as a possible D gene (5 bases). The receptor comes from a woman aged 60-75 years with alopecia areata. Some clones in this sample may be carry-over from other donors' samples. Sequenced material: whole blood, taken in connection with sensitization to the hapten diphenylcyclopropenone (DPC). The CDR3, as DNA: TGCAGTGCTAGAGATCGTAGCGGGGACCGGAACTATGGCTACACCTTC. Residues: CSARDRSGDRNYGYTF.